Listed here is a single TCR beta chain. The antigen is not known. This specimen comes from a study of somatic mutations in cytotoxic T cells in rheumatoid arthritis. Each population, CD4+ and CD8+ cells, was isolated by positive magnetic bead selection and checked for purity by flow cytometry. The assay was immunoSEQ multiplex PCR, and TCRdb's table has in-frame clones only and misses some. The data hold fewer than 20,000 clones, with 77% observed a single time. Study-level findings and limits: The study found no significant difference in CD8+ T-cell clonality between rheumatoid arthritis patients and age-matched healthy controls. Age-dependent increases in CD8+ clonality occurred in rheumatoid arthritis patients but not in healthy controls.

This clonotype was sampled from an adult with rheumatoid arthritis. Sequencing was done on a sample of CD8+ T cells sorted from blood.

CDR3 nucleotides: TGTGCCAGCAGAGGACAAATTGGCACAGATACGCAGTATTTT. Its translation: CASRGQIGTDTQYF. The chain links TRBV11-2 to TRBJ2-3; tentatively, D is TRBD1 (5 bases). Deletions cut 6 bases from V and 1 base from J, with 11 bases between. Germline V CDR1 and CDR2: SGHAT, FQNNGV. This CDR3 has 14 amino acids.